This is a list of T cell receptor beta chains from one sample in a study of cytomegalovirus exposure and HLA in healthy donors. Generated by immunoSEQ multiplex PCR, the TCRdb table keeps only in-frame clones and is missing some. In the table there are 120,000 to 150,000 clones, approximately 93% of which are singletons. The material sequenced was PBMCs. These receptors were obtained from a man younger than 35 in good health and CMV-seronegative. Each CDR3 is given with its conserved first and last residue. The D gene is left open where the match is weak. Size is stated for part of the rows, as once, few or many counts, or as a class when the clone is expanded.

TRBV27,TRBJ1-5,.,.,CASNSQGRGNQPQHF,TGTGCCAGCAACTCACAGGGACGCGGCAATCAGCCCCAGCATTTT
TRBV5-6,TRBJ1-2,TRBD1,.,CASSRRRDRERYGYTF,TGTGCCAGCAGCCGGAGGCGGGACAGGGAACGCTATGGCTACACCTTC
TRBV30,TRBJ1-4,.,once,CAWSVNLNEKLFF,TGTGCCTGGAGTGTCAACCTAAATGAAAAACTGTTTTTT
TRBV7-2,TRBJ1-1,TRBD1,few,CASSLGRGPEAFF,TGTGCCAGCAGCTTAGGAAGGGGGCCTGAAGCTTTCTTT
TRBV2,TRBJ2-2,TRBD2,once,CASSGTSGSNTGELFF,TGTGCCAGCAGTGGGACTAGCGGGAGTAACACCGGGGAGCTGTTTTTT
TRBV6-1,TRBJ2-1,.,.,CASSEGSGEYNEQFF,TGTGCCAGCAGTGAAGGGTCAGGGGAATACAATGAGCAGTTCTTC
TRBV6-5,TRBJ1-5,.,.,CASRTGEDQPQHF,TGTGCCAGCAGGACGGGAGAGGATCAGCCCCAGCATTTT
TRBV19,TRBJ2-1,TRBD2,.,CASSIVGGRGDNEQFF,TGTGCCAGTAGTATAGTGGGCGGGAGGGGAGACAATGAGCAGTTCTTC
TRBV4-2,TRBJ2-1,TRBD2,.,CASSQDGTSPYNEQFF,TGTGCCAGCAGCCAAGATGGGACTAGCCCCTACAATGAGCAGTTCTTC
TRBV7-2,TRBJ2-2,.,.,CASTPRGAGYTGELFF,TGTGCCAGCACCCCCCGCGGGGCGGGTTACACCGGGGAGCTGTTTTTT
TRBV6-5,TRBJ1-1,.,.,CASSYSGREAFF,TGTGCCAGCAGTTACTCGGGCAGAGAAGCTTTCTTT